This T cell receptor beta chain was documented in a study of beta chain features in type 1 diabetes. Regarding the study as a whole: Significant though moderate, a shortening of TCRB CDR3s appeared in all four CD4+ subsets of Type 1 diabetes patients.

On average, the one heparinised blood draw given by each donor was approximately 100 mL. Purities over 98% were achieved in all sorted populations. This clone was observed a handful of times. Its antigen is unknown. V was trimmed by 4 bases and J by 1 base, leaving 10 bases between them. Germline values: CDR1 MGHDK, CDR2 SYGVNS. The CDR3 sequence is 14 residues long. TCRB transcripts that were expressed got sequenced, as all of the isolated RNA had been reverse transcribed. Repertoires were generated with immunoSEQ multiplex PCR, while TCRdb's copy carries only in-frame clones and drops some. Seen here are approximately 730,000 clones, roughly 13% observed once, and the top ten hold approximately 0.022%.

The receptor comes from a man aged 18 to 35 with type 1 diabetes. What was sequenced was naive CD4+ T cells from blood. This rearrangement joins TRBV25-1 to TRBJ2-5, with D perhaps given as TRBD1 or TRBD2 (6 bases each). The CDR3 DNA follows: TGTGCCAGCAGTGTAGGGGGGTCCCAAGAGACCCAGTACTTC. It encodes CASSVGGSQETQYF.